The rows below give T cell receptor beta chains drawn from one sample of a study of human T cells and chemical hapten exposure. TCRdb re-called the RACE reads through MiXCR, storing one row per CDR3 protein. The repertoire consists of 35,000 to 50,000 distinct CDR3 sequences, with about 4.5% occurring once and the leading ten covering roughly 1.7%. The sample comprised whole blood. All receptors derive from a female donor in good health. Some clones in this sample may be carry-over from other donors' samples. The CDR3 runs from the conserved cysteine through the conserved F or W. The order of the fields is D gene, clone size, J gene, CDR3 length, V gene, CDR3 DNA, CDR3 protein. D genes are given only for firm matches. Clone size is given for some rows only: seen once, a few or many times, or a class if the clone is expanded.

D: -
size: many
J: TRBJ1-5
length: 16
V: TRBV15
DNA: TGTGCCACCAGCAGTGCATACGGGGGACGCAATCAGCCCCAGCATTTT
CDR3: CATSSAYGGRNQPQHF

D: -
size: many
J: TRBJ2-4
length: 13
V: TRBV12-3/TRBV12-4
DNA: TGTGCCATCAAGGGGTTAGCCAAAAACATTCAGTACTTC
CDR3: CAIKGLAKNIQYF

D: TRBD1
size: -
J: TRBJ2-1
length: 13
V: TRBV28
DNA: TGTGCCAGCAGTTCGACAGGGCCCGTGGAGCAGTTCTTC
CDR3: CASSSTGPVEQFF

D: -
size: few
J: TRBJ2-3
length: 11
V: TRBV7-2
DNA: TGTGCCAGCAGCTTAGTAGATACGCAGTATTTT
CDR3: CASSLVDTQYF

D: -
size: -
J: TRBJ2-3
length: 13
V: TRBV19
DNA: TGTGCCAGTAGGCAGGGAGGCGCAGATACGCAGTATTTT
CDR3: CASRQGGADTQYF

D: TRBD2
size: -
J: TRBJ2-1
length: 16
V: TRBV3-1
DNA: TGTGCCAGCAGCCACCCAAGCGGGGGACCGTCACGAGAGCAGTTCTTC
CDR3: CASSHPSGGPSREQFF

D: -
size: many
J: TRBJ1-2
length: 15
V: TRBV4-2
DNA: TGTGCCAGCAGCCGAAAAACCCTGCCCAGGGATGGCTACACCTTC
CDR3: CASSRKTLPRDGYTF

D: -
size: many
J: TRBJ2-7
length: 15
V: TRBV4-3
DNA: TGCGCCAGCAGCCAAGATCGGCTGACGGCCTACGAGCAGTACTTC
CDR3: CASSQDRLTAYEQYF

D: -
size: few
J: TRBJ1-1
length: 15
V: TRBV7-3
DNA: TGTGCCAGCACCTATACTGTCAGGTCGGACGGAGAAGCTTTCTTT
CDR3: CASTYTVRSDGEAFF

D: -
size: many
J: TRBJ2-5
length: 15
V: TRBV9
DNA: TGTGCCAGCAGCGTAGGACTAGAGGGGGGGGAGACCCAGTACTTC
CDR3: CASSVGLEGGETQYF

D: -
size: many
J: TRBJ1-2
length: 16
V: TRBV29-1
DNA: TGCAGCGTTGAGATCTGGACACTAGACGCTAACTATGGCTACACCTTC
CDR3: CSVEIWTLDANYGYTF

D: TRBD1
size: many
J: TRBJ2-7
length: 16
V: TRBV7-8
DNA: TGTGCCAGCAGCCCGACCTGGCCTGGGACAGCCTACGAGCAGTACTTC
CDR3: CASSPTWPGTAYEQYF

D: -
size: many
J: TRBJ1-4
length: 16
V: TRBV12-3/TRBV12-4
DNA: TGTGCCAGCACCAACTCCGATGCAGCAACTAATGAAAAACTGTTTTTT
CDR3: CASTNSDAATNEKLFF

D: -
size: -
J: TRBJ2-3
length: 16
V: TRBV15
DNA: TGTGCCACCAGCAGAGACCTAAGAGCGGGCACAGATACGCAGTATTTT
CDR3: CATSRDLRAGTDTQYF

D: TRBD1
size: many
J: TRBJ2-2
length: 15
V: TRBV6-2/TRBV6-3
DNA: TGTGCCAGCAGTTCCAGGGGGTCGAACACCGGGGAGCTGTTTTTT
CDR3: CASSSRGSNTGELFF

D: TRBD1
size: many
J: TRBJ2-7
length: 14
V: TRBV20-1
DNA: TGCAGTGCTATCGTGGGGACAGGAGCCTACGAGCAGTACTTC
CDR3: CSAIVGTGAYEQYF

D: -
size: -
J: TRBJ2-3
length: 16
V: TRBV18
DNA: TGTGCCAGCTCACCATCACAGGGAGTAGGCACAGATACGCAGTATTTT
CDR3: CASSPSQGVGTDTQYF

D: TRBD1
size: many
J: TRBJ1-6
length: 15
V: TRBV7-3
DNA: TGTGCCAGCAGCCTACGGACAGGGAATAATTCACCCCTCCACTTT
CDR3: CASSLRTGNNSPLHF

D: -
size: many
J: TRBJ1-1
length: 13
V: TRBV9
DNA: TGTGCCAGCAGCCGGGCACCAAACACTGAAGCTTTCTTT
CDR3: CASSRAPNTEAFF